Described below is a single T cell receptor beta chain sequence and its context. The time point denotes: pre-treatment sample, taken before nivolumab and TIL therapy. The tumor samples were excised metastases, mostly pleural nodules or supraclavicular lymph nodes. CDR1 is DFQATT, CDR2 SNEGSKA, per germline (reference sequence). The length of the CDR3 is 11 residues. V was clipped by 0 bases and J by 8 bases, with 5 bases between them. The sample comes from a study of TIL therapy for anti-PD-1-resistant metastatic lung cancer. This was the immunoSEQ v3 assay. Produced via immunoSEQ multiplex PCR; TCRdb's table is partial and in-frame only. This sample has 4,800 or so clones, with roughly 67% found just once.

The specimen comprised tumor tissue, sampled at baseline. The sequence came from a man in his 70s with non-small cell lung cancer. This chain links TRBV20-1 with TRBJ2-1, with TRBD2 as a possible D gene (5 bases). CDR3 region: CSARERDEQFF. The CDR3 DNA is TGCAGTGCTAGAGAGCGGGATGAGCAGTTCTTC.